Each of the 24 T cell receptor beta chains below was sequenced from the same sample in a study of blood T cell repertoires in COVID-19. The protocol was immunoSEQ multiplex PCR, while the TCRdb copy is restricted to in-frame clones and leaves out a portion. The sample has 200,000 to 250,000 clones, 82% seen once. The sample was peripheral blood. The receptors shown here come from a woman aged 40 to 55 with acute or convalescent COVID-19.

The CDR3, as DNA: TGTGCCAGCAGTTACGGAGGAAATCAGCCCCAGCATTTT. Translated, it gives CASSYGGNQPQHF. The V call is TRBV6-5, the J call TRBJ1-5, with unresolved D. CDR1 is MNHEY and CDR2 is SVGAGI in the germline V gene. The CDR3 extends over 13 amino acids. The V gene lost 2 bases and the J gene lost 4 bases, with 6 bases spanning the gap.

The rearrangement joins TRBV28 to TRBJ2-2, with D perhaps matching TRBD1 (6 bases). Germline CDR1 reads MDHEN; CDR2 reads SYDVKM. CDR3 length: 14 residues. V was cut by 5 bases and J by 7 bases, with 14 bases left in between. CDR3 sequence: CASSPRQADGELFF. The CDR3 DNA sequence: TGTGCCAGCAGTCCCCGACAGGCCGACGGGGAGCTGTTTTTT.

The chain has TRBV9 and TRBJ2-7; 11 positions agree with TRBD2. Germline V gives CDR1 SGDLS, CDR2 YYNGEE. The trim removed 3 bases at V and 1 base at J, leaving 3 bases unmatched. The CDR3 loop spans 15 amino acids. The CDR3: CASSELAGVSYEQYF. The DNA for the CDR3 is TGTGCCAGCAGCGAACTAGCGGGGGTTTCCTACGAGCAGTACTTC.

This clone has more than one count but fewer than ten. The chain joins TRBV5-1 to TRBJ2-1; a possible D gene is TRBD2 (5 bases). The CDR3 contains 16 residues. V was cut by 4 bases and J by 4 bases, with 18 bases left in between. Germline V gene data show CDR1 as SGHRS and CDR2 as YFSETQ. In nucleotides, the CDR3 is TGCGCCAGCAGCCGGGGTAGGGCCGTGGAATACAATGAGCAGTTCTTC. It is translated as CASSRGRAVEYNEQFF.

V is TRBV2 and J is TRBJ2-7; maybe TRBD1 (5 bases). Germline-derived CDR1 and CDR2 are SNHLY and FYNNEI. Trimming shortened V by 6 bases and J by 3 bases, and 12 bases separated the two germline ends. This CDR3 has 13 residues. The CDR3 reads CASRGQGDYEQYF. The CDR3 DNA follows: TGTGCCAGCAGGGGGCAGGGCGACTACGAGCAGTACTTC.

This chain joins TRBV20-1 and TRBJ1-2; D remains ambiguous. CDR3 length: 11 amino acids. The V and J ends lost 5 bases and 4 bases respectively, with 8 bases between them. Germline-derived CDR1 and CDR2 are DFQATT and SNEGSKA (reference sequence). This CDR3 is CSAPIIYGYTF. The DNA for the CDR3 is TGCAGTGCTCCCATCATCTATGGCTACACCTTC.

CDR3 region: CAWSIRGNTEAFF. CDR3 DNA: TGTGCCTGGAGTATACGGGGGAACACTGAAGCTTTCTTT. V usage is TRBV30 and J usage is TRBJ1-1; D not resolved. V was cut by 2 bases and J by 1 base, with 8 bases left in between. The CDR3 covers 13 residues. Germline loops: CDR1 GTSNPN, CDR2 SVGIG (reference sequence).

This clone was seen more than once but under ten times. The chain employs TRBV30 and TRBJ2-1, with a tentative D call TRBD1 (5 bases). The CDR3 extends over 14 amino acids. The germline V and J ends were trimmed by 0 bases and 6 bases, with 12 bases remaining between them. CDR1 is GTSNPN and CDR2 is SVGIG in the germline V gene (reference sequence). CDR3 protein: CAWSVILRGNEQFF. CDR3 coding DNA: TGTGCCTGGAGTGTAATCTTAAGGGGCAATGAGCAGTTCTTC.

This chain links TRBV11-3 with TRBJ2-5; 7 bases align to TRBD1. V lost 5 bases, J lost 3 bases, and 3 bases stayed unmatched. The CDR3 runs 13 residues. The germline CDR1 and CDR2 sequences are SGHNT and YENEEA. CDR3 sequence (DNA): TGTGCCAGCAGCCCAGACAGGGAAGAGACCCAGTACTTC. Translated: CASSPDREETQYF.

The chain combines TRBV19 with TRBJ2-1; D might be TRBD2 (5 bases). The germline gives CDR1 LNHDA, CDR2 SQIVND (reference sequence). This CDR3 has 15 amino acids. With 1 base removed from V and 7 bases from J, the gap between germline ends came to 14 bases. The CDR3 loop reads CASSIVSPRGNEQFF. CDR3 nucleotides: TGTGCCAGTAGTATAGTGAGCCCCCGAGGGAATGAGCAGTTCTTC.

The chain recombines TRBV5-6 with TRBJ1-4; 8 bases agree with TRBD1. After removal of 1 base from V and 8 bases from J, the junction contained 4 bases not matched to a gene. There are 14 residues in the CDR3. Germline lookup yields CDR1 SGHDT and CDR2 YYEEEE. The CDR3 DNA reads TGTGCCAGCAGCTTGCAGGGGGCGGAGGAAAAACTGTTTTTT. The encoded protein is CASSLQGAEEKLFF.

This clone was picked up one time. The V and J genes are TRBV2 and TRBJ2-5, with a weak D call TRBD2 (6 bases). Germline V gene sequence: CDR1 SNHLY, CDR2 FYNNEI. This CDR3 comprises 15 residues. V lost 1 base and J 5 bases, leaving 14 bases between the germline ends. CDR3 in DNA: TGTGCCAGCAGTGAAGACGGGGCGGAGGGGGAGACCCAGTACTTC. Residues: CASSEDGAEGETQYF.

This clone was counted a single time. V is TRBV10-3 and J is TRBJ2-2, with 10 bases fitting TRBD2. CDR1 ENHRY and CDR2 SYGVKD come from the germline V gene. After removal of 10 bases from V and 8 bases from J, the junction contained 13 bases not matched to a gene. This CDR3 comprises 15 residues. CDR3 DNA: TGTGCCAGCACCGGGACTAGCGAGAATGAGGGGGAGCTGTTTTTT. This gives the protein CASTGTSENEGELFF.

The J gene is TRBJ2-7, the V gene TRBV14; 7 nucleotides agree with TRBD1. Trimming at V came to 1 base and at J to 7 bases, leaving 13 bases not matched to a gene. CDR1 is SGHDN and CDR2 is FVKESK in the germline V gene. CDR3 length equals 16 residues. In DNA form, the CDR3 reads TGTGCCAGCAGCCAAGTGGGTTACAGGGGCCTGGGGGAGCAGTACTTC. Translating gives CASSQVGYRGLGEQYF. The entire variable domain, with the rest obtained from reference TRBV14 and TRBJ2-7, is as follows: EAGVTQFPSHSVIEKGQTVTLRCDPISGHDNLYWYRRVMGKEIKFLLHFVKESKQDESGMPNNRFLAERTGGTYSTLKVQPAELEDSGVYFCASSQVGYRGLGEQYFGPGTRLTVT.

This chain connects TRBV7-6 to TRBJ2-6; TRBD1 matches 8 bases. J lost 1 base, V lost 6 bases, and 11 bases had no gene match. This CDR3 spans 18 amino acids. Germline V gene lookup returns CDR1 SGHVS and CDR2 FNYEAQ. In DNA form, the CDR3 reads TGTGCCAGCAGTTCTAGGACAGGGCGGAGTTCTGGGGCCAACGTCCTGACTTTC. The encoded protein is CASSSRTGRSSGANVLTF.

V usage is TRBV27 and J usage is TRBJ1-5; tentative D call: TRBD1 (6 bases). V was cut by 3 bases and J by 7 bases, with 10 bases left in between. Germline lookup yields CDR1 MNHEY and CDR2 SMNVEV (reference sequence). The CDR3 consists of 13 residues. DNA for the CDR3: TGTGCCAGCAGTTTTGACAGGACCCAGCCCCAGCATTTT. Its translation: CASSFDRTQPQHF.

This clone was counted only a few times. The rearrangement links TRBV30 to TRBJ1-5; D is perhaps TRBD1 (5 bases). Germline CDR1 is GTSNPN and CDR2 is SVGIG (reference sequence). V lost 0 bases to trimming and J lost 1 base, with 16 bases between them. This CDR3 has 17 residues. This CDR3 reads CAWSVPGGIGSNQPQHF. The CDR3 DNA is TGTGCCTGGAGTGTACCCGGGGGGATAGGAAGCAATCAGCCCCAGCATTTT.

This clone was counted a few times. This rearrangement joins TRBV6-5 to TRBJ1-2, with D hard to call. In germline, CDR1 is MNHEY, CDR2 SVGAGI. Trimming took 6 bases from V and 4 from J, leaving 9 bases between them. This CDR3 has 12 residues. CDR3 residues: CASRQRVYGYTF. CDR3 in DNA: TGTGCCAGCAGACAGCGGGTCTATGGCTACACCTTC.

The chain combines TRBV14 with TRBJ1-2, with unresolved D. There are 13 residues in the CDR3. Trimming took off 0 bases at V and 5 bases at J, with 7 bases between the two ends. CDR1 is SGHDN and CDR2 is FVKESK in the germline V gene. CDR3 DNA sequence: TGTGCCAGCAGCCAAGATTCGACTTATGGCTACACCTTC. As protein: CASSQDSTYGYTF.

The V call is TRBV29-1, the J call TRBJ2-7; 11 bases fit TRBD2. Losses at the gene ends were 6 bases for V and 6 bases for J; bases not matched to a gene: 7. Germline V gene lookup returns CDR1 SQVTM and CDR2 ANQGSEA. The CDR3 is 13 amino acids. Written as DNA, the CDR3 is TGCAGCGTGGGACTAGCGGACCTTCCCGAGCAGTACTTC. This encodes CSVGLADLPEQYF.

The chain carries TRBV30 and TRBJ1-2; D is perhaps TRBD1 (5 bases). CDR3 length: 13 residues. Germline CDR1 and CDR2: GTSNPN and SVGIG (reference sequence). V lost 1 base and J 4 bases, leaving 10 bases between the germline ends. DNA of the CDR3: TGTGCCTGGAGTGAAGTGGGGCTCTATGGCTACACCTTC. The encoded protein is CAWSEVGLYGYTF.

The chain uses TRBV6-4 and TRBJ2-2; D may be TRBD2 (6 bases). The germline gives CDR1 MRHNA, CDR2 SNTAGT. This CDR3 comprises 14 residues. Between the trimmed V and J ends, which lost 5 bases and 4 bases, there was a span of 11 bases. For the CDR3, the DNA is TGTGCCAGCAGTAACGAGGAGGGCACCGGGGAGCTGTTTTTT. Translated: CASSNEEGTGELFF.

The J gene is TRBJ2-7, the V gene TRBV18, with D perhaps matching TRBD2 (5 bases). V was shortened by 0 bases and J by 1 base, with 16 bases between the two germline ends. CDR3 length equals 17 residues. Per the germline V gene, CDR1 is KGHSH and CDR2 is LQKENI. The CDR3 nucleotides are TGTGCCAGCTCACCACCCACTTGGACGGGAAGATCCTACGAGCAGTACTTC. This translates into CASSPPTWTGRSYEQYF. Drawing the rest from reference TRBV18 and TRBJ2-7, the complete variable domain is NAGVMQNPRHLVRRRGQEARLRCSPMKGHSHVYWYRQLPEEGLKFMVYLQKENIIDESGMPKERFSAEFPKEGPSILRIQQVVRGDSAAYFCASSPPTWTGRSYEQYFGPGTRLTVT.

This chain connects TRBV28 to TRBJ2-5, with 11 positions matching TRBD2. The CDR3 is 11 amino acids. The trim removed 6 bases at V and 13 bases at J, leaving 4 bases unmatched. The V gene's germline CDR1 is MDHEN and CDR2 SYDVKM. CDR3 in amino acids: CASRSGLAGYF. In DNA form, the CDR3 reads TGTGCCAGCAGATCCGGACTAGCGGGGTACTTC.